This T cell receptor (beta chain) appears in the sequencing data of a study of T cell repertoires in cytomegalovirus infection. Looking at the study overall: In the study, CMV epitopes included recently identified HLA-C-restricted and well-studied HLA-B-restricted ones. Indicated by public TCR beta signatures were CMV infection and matching HLA type.

Study conclusions and caveats: Dominating the ex vivo response were TCR beta clonotypes that were CMV-specific and HLA-C-restricted. Cumulative frequency (of public TCR beta family members) identified carriers of CMV plus the relevant HLA.

About this clonotype: No antigen is known for it.

Germline V gene sequence: CDR1 SGHAT, CDR2 FQNNGV. V lost 4 bases, J lost 2 bases, and 19 bases lay in between. The CDR3 runs 17 residues. MiXCR, run by TCRdb on the reads, gives a single entry per CDR3 protein. The sample lists hundreds of thousands of distinct CDR3 sequences; approximately 30% were seen once. This sample comprised cultured CD8+ T cells from PBMCs, obtained from culture after CMV antigen stimulation. This sequence joins TRBV11-2 and TRBJ2-3; no firm D call. The receptor was derived from a human donor in good health (CMV status not recorded). Some clones in this sample may be carry-over from other donors' samples. The CDR3 DNA is TGTGCCAGCAGCTCGTCTAGTGGGTCGCACACCACAGATACGCAGTATTTT. Amino acids: CASSSSSGSHTTDTQYF.